Listed below are T cell receptor beta chains from one sample, sequenced in a study of blood T cell repertoires in COVID-19. Sequenced by immunoSEQ multiplex PCR; TCRdb stores in-frame clones only, minus some. Of over 200,000 clones in the sample, approximately 88% were seen once. The material sequenced was peripheral blood. These receptors were collected from a man aged 40-50 years with acute or convalescent COVID-19. CDR3s include the opening cysteine and the closing phenylalanine or tryptophan. The D gene is left open where the match is weak. Clone size is given for some rows only: seen once, a few or many times, or a class if the clone is expanded.

TRBD1 - TRBJ1-1 TRBV9 TGTGCCAGCAGCACCGACCGGGACAGGGGAATGAACACTGAAGCTTTCTTT CASSTDRDRGMNTEAFF
- - TRBJ1-5 TRBV7-9 TGTGCCAGCAGCCGCGGAGCTGCGAGCAATCAGCCCCAGCATTTT CASSRGAASNQPQHF
- - TRBJ1-2 TRBV7-6 TGTGCCAGCAGCTTAGCGCTGGGGAGAGGCTACACCTTC CASSLALGRGYTF
- - TRBJ2-2 TRBV7-2 TGTGCCAGCAGCTTAGGGTTGATTGCAAACTCGGGGGAGCTGTTTTTT CASSLGLIANSGELFF
TRBD2 - TRBJ2-7 TRBV4-1 TGCGCCAGCAGCCAAGGGTGGGGGGACTATAACTCCTACGAGCAGTACTTC CASSQGWGDYNSYEQYF
TRBD2 - TRBJ2-5 TRBV5-4 TGTGCCAGCAGGGAAGCGGGAGAGGAGACCCAGTACTTC CASREAGEETQYF
- - TRBJ1-2 TRBV7-2 TGTGCCAGCAGCGGAGGCCTTTGGCGCCCTGGCTACACCTTC CASSGGLWRPGYTF
- - TRBJ2-5 TRBV7-9 TGTGCCAGCAGCTACGGGGAGACCCAGTACTTC CASSYGETQYF
- many TRBJ2-1 TRBV5-1 TGCGCCAGCCAACTAGGGGGTGAGCAGTTCTTC CASQLGGEQFF
- - TRBJ1-1 TRBV3-1/TRBV3-2 TGTGCCAGCAGCCTCCCCCCGAGCACTGAAGCTTTCTTT CASSLPPSTEAFF
TRBD2 - TRBJ2-2 TRBV5-1 TGCGCCAGCAGCTTGACTAGCGGGAGGGTCGGAGCCGGGGAGCTGTTTTTT CASSLTSGRVGAGELFF